The 4 T cell receptor beta chains reported below all come from one sample, sequenced in a study of spatial heterogeneity in lung cancer. TCRdb redid the calling of the 5' RACE reads with MiXCR, one entry per CDR3 protein. The profile shows about 38,000 distinct CDR3 sequences, roughly 7.4% of them singletons. The time point: sample taken at primary tumor resection. Unsorted samples of tumor, nontumor lung or frozen PBMC had their whole RNA sequenced. The sample was PBMCs, taken at surgery. The receptors were gathered from a male donor with early-stage non-small cell lung cancer.

This clonotype was counted a few times. In DNA, the CDR3 is TGTGCCAGCAGTTTCAGGGGCCGGGGGGAAAAACTGTTTTTT. This codes for CASSFRGRGEKLFF. The genes are TRBV6-6 and TRBJ1-4, with a tentative D call TRBD1 (6 bases). The CDR3 sequence is 14 residues long. Germline V gene sequence: CDR1 MNHNY, CDR2 SVGAGI (reference sequence). V was shortened by 4 bases and J by 8 bases, with 14 bases between the two germline ends.

Many counts were recorded for this clonotype. The rearrangement uses TRBV20-1 and TRBJ1-5; TRBD1 is a possible D gene (5 bases). This CDR3 region has 12 residues. The ends were cut back, 6 bases at V and 4 bases at J, with 10 bases in the middle. Germline CDR1 reads DFQATT; CDR2 reads SNEGSKA (reference sequence). This chain's CDR3 is CSARDGNQPQHF. The CDR3, as DNA: TGCAGTGCCAGGGACGGGAATCAGCCCCAGCATTTT.

This clonotype was observed at least ten times. The V gene is TRBV7-6, the J gene TRBJ1-3; no reliable D call. Trimming removed 1 base from V and 0 bases from J, with 10 bases in between. Germline V gives CDR1 SGHVS, CDR2 FNYEAQ. This CDR3 region has 16 residues. The DNA of the CDR3 is TGTGCCAGCAGCTTAGAGGCAGTTAGCTCTGGAAACACCATATATTTT. It specifies CASSLEAVSSGNTIYF.

This clonotype was seen at least ten times. The chain employs TRBV2 and TRBJ2-1, with D possibly TRBD1 on 5 matching bases. V was clipped by 6 bases and J by 9 bases, with 15 bases between them. From germline, CDR1 is SNHLY and CDR2 FYNNEI. This CDR3 spans 13 amino acids. The chain's CDR3 is CASSDETDFEQFF. The CDR3 DNA follows: TGTGCCAGCAGCGACGAGACAGACTTTGAGCAGTTCTTC.